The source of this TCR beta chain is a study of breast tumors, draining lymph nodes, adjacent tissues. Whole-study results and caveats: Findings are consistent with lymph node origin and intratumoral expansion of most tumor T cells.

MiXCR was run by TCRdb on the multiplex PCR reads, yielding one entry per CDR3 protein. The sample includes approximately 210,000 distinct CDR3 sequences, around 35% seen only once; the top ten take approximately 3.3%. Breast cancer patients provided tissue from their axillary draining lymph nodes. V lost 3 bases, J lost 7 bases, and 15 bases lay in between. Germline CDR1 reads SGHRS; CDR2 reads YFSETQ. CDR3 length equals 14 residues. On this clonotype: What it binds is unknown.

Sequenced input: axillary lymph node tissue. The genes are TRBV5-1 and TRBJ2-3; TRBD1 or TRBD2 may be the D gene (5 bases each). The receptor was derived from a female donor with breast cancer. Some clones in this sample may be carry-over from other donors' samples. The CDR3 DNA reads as TGCGCCAGCAGCTATGAGGGGACCGCCAATACGCAGTATTTT. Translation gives CASSYEGTANTQYF.